The clone carrying this T cell receptor beta chain was observed a handful of times. Its antigen is unknown. Trimming stripped 6 bases from V and 0 bases from J, with 11 bases between. The CDR3 runs 15 residues. Germline CDR1 SGHTA, CDR2 FQGNSA. The data stem from a study of blood T cells in healthy people across ages. A second PCR, run for roughly 7 to 11 cycles, used a sample-barcoded 5' primer plus a J-beta primer mix. Each of the cDNA molecules was tagged by a template-switch adaptor with 12 random nucleotides. From the 5' RACE reads, TCRdb called clonotypes with MiXCR, one entry per CDR3 protein. Of around 970,000 distinct CDR3 sequences listed, 51% are singletons. General study findings and limits: Whereas aged donors had fewer naive CD4+ cells, long-lived donors had more of them and higher diversity. Nothing was known about donor CMV status, and this possibly confounded expanded clonotype changes. Diversity of TCR beta correlated strongly with naive T cell percentage.

The TCR originated in a woman in her sixties in good health. J is TRBJ2-2 and V is TRBV7-2, with a weak D call TRBD1 (6 bases). Sequencing input: blood. CDR3 loop: CASSRKGANTGELFF. The DNA for the CDR3 is TGTGCCAGCAGTCGGAAGGGGGCGAACACCGGGGAGCTGTTTTTT.